The clone carrying this T cell receptor beta chain showed up many times. This sample is drawn from a study of T-cell reconstitution after alpha-beta-depleted transplantation in children. Trimming removed 7 bases at V and 0 bases at J, with 18 bases between. The CDR3 is 16 amino acids. Unique molecular identifiers featured in how the TCRbeta library was prepared. One entry per CDR3 protein, called by TCRdb with MiXCR from the PCR reads. Of around 700,000 distinct CDR3 sequences in the sample, around 13% were seen once. The specimen was PBMCs, collected before TCRalphabeta/CD19-depleted stem cell transplant. This receptor was taken from a girl aged 2-15 years with congenital amegakaryocytic thrombocytopenia, due to receive a stem cell transplant. The V call is TRBV12-3 or TRBV12-4, the J call TRBJ2-5; the D gene is possibly TRBD2 (6 bases). CDR3: CASTPLSSADQETQYF. In nucleotides, the CDR3 is TGTGCCAGCACCCCTCTTTCTAGCGCAGACCAAGAGACCCAGTACTTC.